This T cell receptor (beta chain) was observed in a study of T cells after yellow fever vaccination. Study background: Where fractions had low cell numbers, libraries were prepared from them with the SMART-Seq v4 Ultra Low Input RNA kit.

Using its own MiXCR run on the 5' RACE reads, TCRdb lists one record per CDR3 protein. The profile shows 400,000 or so distinct CDR3 sequences, around 20% of them singletons. With 1 base removed from V and 10 bases from J, the gap between germline ends came to 8 bases. Germline CDR1 LGHNA, CDR2 YSLEER. CDR3 length: 13 amino acids. This clonotype was observed a handful of times. The antigen remains undetermined. Whole-study findings and limits: Detected again after the booster were most primary-vaccination clones, at 96% CD4 and 88% CD8. Clonotype sharing between CD4 and CD8 compartments was small.

The sample in question was PBMCs, obtained before the yellow fever booster vaccination. The chain couples TRBV4-3 to TRBJ1-6; D is undetermined. This sequence originates from a man aged 18 to 29 who received the YFV17D yellow fever vaccine. The CDR3, as DNA: TGCGCCAGCAGCCAAGGGGGAGGGTCACCCCTCCACTTT. Translation: CASSQGGGSPLHF.